This TCR beta chain was obtained from a study of blood T cell repertoires in COVID-19. Here immunoSEQ multiplex PCR was the method, and the copy in TCRdb shows in-frame clones only, minus some. The sample yields approximately 410,000 clones, just over 85% seen once. Germline values: CDR1 MNHEY, CDR2 SVGAGI. The CDR3 has 15 amino acids. Trimming left V 5 bases short and J 5 bases short, with 18 bases between. The rearrangement links TRBV6-5 to TRBJ1-2; D is undetermined. This TCR came from a woman aged 25-40 years with active or convalescent COVID-19. What was sequenced was peripheral blood. Here the CDR3 DNA reads TGTGCCAGCAGTAACGTTTTCCTGTACTCTTATGGCTACACCTTC. Amino acid sequence: CASSNVFLYSYGYTF.